The entry below describes one T cell receptor beta chain. Its antigen is not known. The data belong to a study of identical twins. Points from the study as a whole: With monozygotic twins, out-of-frame TCR alpha sharing exceeded what models estimated.

TCRdb ran MiXCR on the 5' RACE reads and lists one entry per CDR3 protein. Of about 890,000 distinct CDR3 sequences listed, 9% to 15% are singletons. The ends lost 7 bases at V and 5 bases at J; junction bases unmatched: 14. CDR1 and CDR2 from the germline V gene are SGHAT and FQNNGV. The CDR3 covers 17 residues. These same records also appear under a second study, on yellow fever vaccine responses in identical twins.

The receptor's source is a woman between 18 and 29 years old in good health. Sequenced sample: PBMCs. The chain links TRBV11-2 to TRBJ2-3; 11 nucleotides line up with TRBD2. The CDR3 region is CASTLIVTSGVRDTQYF. In DNA, the CDR3 is TGTGCCAGCACCCTTATCGTGACTAGCGGGGTGAGAGATACGCAGTATTTT.